Listed below are T cell receptor beta chains from one sample, sequenced in a study of regulatory T cells in long-lasting Graves disease. From the multiplex PCR reads, TCRdb called clonotypes with MiXCR, one entry per CDR3 protein. The table has some 340,000 distinct CDR3 sequences, approximately 23% seen once. The material sequenced was peripheral blood mononuclear cells (PBMCs), taken when the disease was refractory, from a patient treated with antithyroid drugs. These receptor sequences come from a woman in her 40s with Graves disease. The CDR3 runs from the conserved cysteine through the conserved F or W. D genes are given only for firm matches. Part of the rows lack a size; the others show once, few, many or a class for expanded clones.

j_call,v_call,clone_size,d_call,cdr3_aa
TRBJ2-7,TRBV29-1,NA,TRBD1,CSVIIGQGQAGEQYF
TRBJ1-2,TRBV28,NA,TRBD1,CASSSRDRAVGYTF
TRBJ2-2,TRBV25-1,few,NA,CASSGGPDTVNTGELFF
TRBJ2-4,TRBV28,many,TRBD1,CASSTTGDVDIQYF
TRBJ2-7,TRBV7-9,many,TRBD1,CASSHPGTGSHEQYF
TRBJ2-2,TRBV15,many,NA,CATSPIEGELFF
TRBJ1-1,TRBV6-2/TRBV6-3,few,NA,CASSYDSGDEAFF
TRBJ1-4,TRBV27,many,NA,CASSLRGGNEKLFF
TRBJ2-5,TRBV20-1,many,NA,CSANQGVIEETQYF
TRBJ1-1,TRBV10-1,few,NA,CASSESTGPNTEAFF
TRBJ1-1,TRBV6-1,many,NA,CASSKENRERTEAFF
TRBJ2-2,TRBV6-4,many,TRBD1,CASSGGTGSIGELFF
TRBJ1-1,TRBV13,few,NA,CASRSVGRNTEAFF
TRBJ2-2,TRBV29-1,NA,NA,CSAKGVGRGELFF
TRBJ2-1,TRBV12-3/TRBV12-4,NA,TRBD2,CASSVSSGPYNEQFF
TRBJ2-3,TRBV13,NA,NA,CATYAPGGRRDTQYF